A single sample is the source of the 27 T cell receptor beta chains below, sequenced in a study of T-cell memory formation after mild COVID-19. TCRdb re-derived calls from the 5' RACE reads in MiXCR, one entry per CDR3 protein. The sample contains about 60,000 distinct CDR3 sequences, 9.5% to 15% of which appear only once. The sequencing sample was made of PBMCs or a T cell subset sorted from them (not recorded which). The receptors here all came from a man between 18 and 35 years old who had mild COVID-19 (a few samples of this study predate the infection). Cell type and time point are not known.

CDR3 DNA: TGTGCCAGCAGCTTAGCGGAGGAGGAGCAGGGACAGGGGAGCTCCTACGAGCAGTACGTC. Protein sequence: CASSLAEEEQGQGSSYEQYV. The chain joins TRBV7-9 to TRBJ2-7, with TRBD1 matching 10 bases. CDR1 SEHNR and CDR2 FQNEAQ come from the germline V gene (reference sequence). The V and J ends lost 0 bases and 0 bases, in that order; junction bases with no gene match: 14. This CDR3 region has 20 residues.

The chain carries TRBV20-1 and TRBJ1-1; D is uncertain. Trimming stripped 0 bases from V and 4 bases from J, with 15 bases between. This CDR3 region has 15 residues. Germline lookup yields CDR1 DFQATT and CDR2 SNEGSKA (reference sequence). CDR3 amino acids: CSARDGVGRTTEAFF. The CDR3 DNA reads TGCAGTGCTAGAGATGGTGTGGGGAGGACCACTGAAGCTTTCTTT.

This clonotype was counted only a few times. CDR3 in DNA: TGTGCCAGCACCTCAGGAGGTGGGGGTGGCCAGCCCCAGCATTTT. It specifies CASTSGGGGGQPQHF. V gene TRBV2 combines with J gene TRBJ1-5; a possible D gene is TRBD1 (5 bases). V lost 7 bases and J lost 7, with 20 bases in between. CDR1 and CDR2 from the germline V gene are SNHLY and FYNNEI. The CDR3 loop spans 15 amino acids.

The chain couples TRBV12-3 or TRBV12-4 to TRBJ2-4, with 11 bases aligning to TRBD1. J was trimmed by 7 bases and V by 0 bases; bases with no gene match: 5. The CDR3 spans 16 residues. The CDR3, as DNA: TGTGCCAGCAGTTTAGCGCTAGGACAGGGGGCGAACATTCAGTACTTC. Its translation: CASSLALGQGANIQYF.

The chain uses TRBV29-1 and TRBJ2-1; a weak D match, TRBD2 (7 bases). This CDR3 is 14 amino acids long. Germline-derived CDR1 and CDR2 are SQVTM and ANQGSEA. Trimming pared 6 bases from V and 10 bases from J, leaving 22 bases between. The CDR3: CSVRRGTTSREQFF. The CDR3 bases are TGCAGCGTCCGAAGGGGGACTACTAGTCGCGAGCAGTTCTTC.

This clonotype was observed at least ten times. The V gene is TRBV12-3 or TRBV12-4, the J gene TRBJ2-1; D is undetermined. The CDR3 extends over 14 amino acids. Trimming took 1 base from V and 10 from J, leaving 14 bases between them. The CDR3 loop is CASSLGILASEQFF. In DNA form, the CDR3 reads TGTGCCAGCAGTTTAGGGATCCTTGCGTCCGAGCAGTTCTTC.

The chain joins TRBV2 to TRBJ1-2, with 7 positions matching TRBD1. There are 14 residues in the CDR3. Unmatched junction bases numbered 7, after V lost 5 bases and J lost 4 bases. The V gene's germline CDR1 is SNHLY and CDR2 FYNNEI. In DNA, the CDR3 is TGTGCCAGCAGTTTAGCGACAGGGAGCTATGGCTACACCTTC. Protein: CASSLATGSYGYTF.

The CDR3 loop reads CASSVLMGETQYF. CDR3 DNA: TGTGCCAGCAGTGTTTTGATGGGGGAGACCCAGTACTTC. The rearrangement links TRBV6-4 to TRBJ2-5, with D unresolved. Germline V gives CDR1 MRHNA, CDR2 SNTAGT. V was trimmed by 4 bases and J by 5 bases, leaving 11 bases between them. The CDR3 spans 13 residues.

This clonotype was recorded at least ten times. V and J are TRBV7-2 and TRBJ2-7; 9 bases fit TRBD2. V gave up 4 bases and J gave up 7 bases; unmatched junction bases: 5. The CDR3 sequence is 13 residues long. Per the germline V gene, CDR1 is SGHTA and CDR2 is FQGNSA. The CDR3 region has the DNA TGTGCCAGCAGCTCCCGAGCGGGGGGTGAGCAGTACGTC. Amino acids: CASSSRAGGEQYV.

The gene calls are TRBV6-2 or TRBV6-3 and TRBJ2-4; 7 positions match TRBD1. CDR1 and CDR2 from the germline V gene are MNHEY and SVGEGT. The CDR3 is 15 amino acids. V gave up 5 bases and J gave up 6 bases; unmatched junction bases: 10. The CDR3 region has the DNA TGTGCCAGCAGTACCCGGGACAGCCGAAGAAACATTCAGTACTTC. Protein: CASSTRDSRRNIQYF.

This clonotype occurred a few times. The chain carries TRBV5-1 and TRBJ1-1, with unresolved D. The CDR3 sequence is 13 residues long. Germline lookup yields CDR1 SGHRS and CDR2 YFSETQ. V was trimmed by 6 bases and J by 0 bases, leaving 9 bases between them. The CDR3 loop reads CASKDGMNTEAFF. The CDR3 DNA follows: TGCGCCAGCAAAGACGGCATGAACACTGAAGCTTTCTTT.

This clonotype was seen a handful of times. This sequence joins TRBV19 and TRBJ1-1, with 7 bases fitting TRBD1. Unmatched junction bases numbered 10, after V lost 6 bases and J lost 3 bases. Per the germline V gene, CDR1 is LNHDA and CDR2 is SQIVND (reference sequence). The CDR3 is 15 residues long. CDR3: CASRQNQGGDTEAFF. The CDR3 DNA reads as TGTGCCAGTAGGCAAAACCAGGGGGGCGACACTGAAGCTTTCTTT.

This clonotype was counted many times. DNA for the CDR3: TGCGCCAGCAGCTTGGGGACTAGCGGAGATACGCAGTATTTT. Amino acids: CASSLGTSGDTQYF. This sequence joins TRBV5-1 and TRBJ2-3; 10 bases map to TRBD2. V gave up 0 bases and J gave up 5 bases; unmatched junction bases: 0. CDR1 and CDR2 (germline): SGHRS, YFSETQ. The CDR3 has 14 amino acids.

The chain is built from TRBV15 and TRBJ2-5; TRBD1 is a possible D gene (6 bases). Between the trimmed V and J ends, which lost 0 bases and 0 bases, there was a span of 11 bases. The length of the CDR3 is 16 residues. CDR1 and CDR2 (germline): LNHNV, YYDKDF (reference sequence). The CDR3 sequence: CATSRDRYRDQETQYF. Written as DNA, the CDR3 is TGTGCCACCAGCAGAGATCGGTACAGGGACCAAGAGACCCAGTACTTC.

V is TRBV7-6 and J is TRBJ2-6; D is ambiguous. Trimming took 5 bases from V and 0 from J, leaving 8 bases between them. Per germline, CDR1 SGHVS and CDR2 FNYEAQ. The CDR3 is 15 residues long. CDR3 sequence: CASSLSVSGANVLTF. CDR3 bases: TGTGCCAGCAGCCTAAGCGTCTCTGGGGCCAACGTCCTGACTTTC.

This clonotype has only a few counts. V gene TRBV29-1 combines with J gene TRBJ2-5; TRBD1 agrees at 7 bases. The CDR3 spans 13 residues. V was pared by 7 bases and J by 4 bases, with 9 bases of the junction left unmatched. The germline V gene has CDR1 SQVTM and CDR2 ANQGSEA. The CDR3: CSGVRGRGETQYF. CDR3 bases: TGCAGCGGCGTAAGGGGGCGCGGAGAGACCCAGTACTTC.

This clonotype was counted a few times. The chain joins TRBV20-1 to TRBJ1-2; TRBD1 matches 10 bases. Germline trimming cut 1 base from V and 6 bases from J; bases unmatched to any gene: 2. This CDR3 is 13 amino acids long. The germline CDR1 and CDR2 sequences are DFQATT and SNEGSKA (reference sequence). CDR3 nucleotides: TGCAGTGCTAGAGGACAGGGGGCGGATGGCTACACCTTC. It translates to CSARGQGADGYTF.

This clonotype has at least ten counts. The V gene is TRBV7-6, the J gene TRBJ2-1; TRBD1 agrees at 9 bases. The J segment lost 7 bases and the V segment lost 4 bases, leaving 8 bases of the junction unmatched. The CDR3 has 15 residues. The germline V gene has CDR1 SGHVS and CDR2 FNYEAQ. The CDR3 sequence is CASSSPRGQGNEQFF. Here the CDR3 DNA reads TGTGCCAGCAGCTCACCTCGGGGACAGGGAAATGAGCAGTTCTTC.

A word on this clonotype: A junction boundary mismatches the germline segment, possibly from a read error. The chain employs TRBV24-1 and TRBJ1-5, with D possibly being TRBD1 (5 bases). There are 14 residues in the CDR3. Germline assignment: CDR1 KGHDR and CDR2 SFDVKD. Here the CDR3 DNA reads TGTGCCACAAGTGTGGGGGGAGAGAATCAGCCCCAGCATTTT. It specifies CATSVGGENQPQHF.

This chain links TRBV7-2 with TRBJ1-6; no firm D call. The CDR3 consists of 14 residues. Germline-derived CDR1 and CDR2 are SGHTA and FQGNSA. V dropped 4 bases and J dropped 8 bases, with 12 bases sitting between them. CDR3 region: CASSWVTVDSPLHF. CDR3 nucleotide sequence: TGTGCCAGCAGCTGGGTTACAGTGGATTCACCCCTCCACTTT.

This clonotype was observed a few times. The chain combines TRBV5-1 with TRBJ1-5, with a weak D call TRBD1 (5 bases). Trimming took 5 bases from V and 5 from J, leaving 14 bases between them. Germline CDR1 is SGHRS and CDR2 is YFSETQ. The CDR3 is made up of 14 amino acids. CDR3 sequence reads: CASSLQGRDQPQHF. Here the CDR3 DNA reads TGCGCCAGCAGTTTGCAGGGAAGGGATCAGCCCCAGCATTTT. Based on the CDR3 plus reference TRBV5-1 and TRBJ1-5, the full variable domain is KAGVTQTPRYLIKTRGQQVTLSCSPISGHRSVSWYQQTPGQGLQFLFEYFSETQRNKGNFPGRFSGRQFSNSRSEMNVSTLELGDSALYLCASSLQGRDQPQHFGDGTRLSIL.

This chain uses TRBV20-1 with TRBJ1-2; D perhaps matches TRBD1 (5 bases). The length of the CDR3 is 15 residues. V was trimmed by 0 bases and J by 2 bases, leaving 13 bases between them. Germline loops: CDR1 DFQATT, CDR2 SNEGSKA (reference sequence). The DNA of the CDR3 is TGCAGTGCTAGAGATTCCGCTTGGGGGAACTATGGCTACACCTTC. Amino acid sequence: CSARDSAWGNYGYTF.

This clonotype was found a few times. The genes are TRBV4-2 and TRBJ2-5, with TRBD2 matching over 8 bases. Trimming at V came to 4 bases and at J to 4 bases, leaving 11 bases not matched to a gene. CDR3 length: 16 residues. The germline V gene encodes CDR1 LGHNA and CDR2 YNFKEQ. The CDR3 nucleotides are TGTGCCAGCAGCCGCACAACAGGACTAGCAGGAGAGACCCAGTACTTC. This codes for CASSRTTGLAGETQYF.

The V and J genes are TRBV29-1 and TRBJ2-6; D gene unclear. Germline CDR1 and CDR2: SQVTM and ANQGSEA. CDR3 length equals 13 residues. Trimming pared 4 bases from V and 2 bases from J, leaving 6 bases between. The CDR3 DNA reads TGCAGCGTTGCCAAAACTGGGGCCAACGTCCTGACTTTC. It codes for CSVAKTGANVLTF.

CDR3 bases: TGTGCCAGCAGCATTGGTGACAGGGGGCGACCCGGGGAGCTGTTTTTT. This sequence encodes CASSIGDRGRPGELFF. The chain is built from TRBV21-1 and TRBJ2-2; TRBD1, the D gene given by the table, was not confirmed from the DNA. TRBV21-1 is marked as a pseudogene. This CDR3 spans 16 amino acids.

This clonotype has a single count. This chain links TRBV7-2 with TRBJ2-2; 9 bases align to TRBD2. Per germline, CDR1 SGHTA and CDR2 FQGNSA. The CDR3 has 15 amino acids. With V trimmed by 1 base and J by 5 bases, 2 bases remained unmatched. This CDR3 is CASSLDGLATGELFF. CDR3 nucleotides: TGTGCCAGCAGCTTAGACGGACTAGCGACCGGGGAGCTGTTTTTT.

This clonotype has a handful of counts. V gene TRBV6-5 combines with J gene TRBJ1-2, with a tentative D call TRBD1 (5 bases). CDR1 is MNHEY and CDR2 is SVGAGI in the germline V gene. The CDR3 has 11 residues. Trimming pared 10 bases from V and 8 bases from J, leaving 14 bases between. CDR3 protein: CAIRGGIGYTF. The CDR3 DNA is TGTGCCATCCGGGGGGGGATCGGCTACACCTTC.